This TCR beta chain was found in a study of CD8+CD57+ T cells in acquired aplastic anemia. Germline CDR1 reads SNHLY; CDR2 reads FYNNEI. The germline V and J ends were trimmed by 4 bases and 3 bases, with 13 bases remaining between them. The CDR3 extends over 14 amino acids. Researchers used genomic DNA as the template to profile TCR beta VDJ and CDR3. MiXCR, run by TCRdb on the reads, gives a single entry per CDR3 protein. The table includes some 47,000 distinct CDR3 sequences, around two thirds detected once. The specimen sequenced was sorted CD4+, CD8+, or CD8+CD57+ T cells (not recorded which) from PBMCs. The chain is built from TRBV2 and TRBJ2-7, with D tentatively TRBD1 (6 bases). The TCR comes from a human donor in good health, serving as a control. CDR3 sequence (DNA): TGTGCCAGCAGTGTTGGCAGGGGTGGCTACGAGCAGTACTTC. This encodes CASSVGRGGYEQYF. The full variable domain, completed using reference TRBV2 and TRBJ2-7, is EPEVTQTPSHQVTQMGQEVILRCVPISNHLYFYWYRQILGQKVEFLVSFYNNEISEKSEIFDDQFSVERPDGSNFTLKIRSTKLEDSAMYFCASSVGRGGYEQYFGPGTRLTVT.